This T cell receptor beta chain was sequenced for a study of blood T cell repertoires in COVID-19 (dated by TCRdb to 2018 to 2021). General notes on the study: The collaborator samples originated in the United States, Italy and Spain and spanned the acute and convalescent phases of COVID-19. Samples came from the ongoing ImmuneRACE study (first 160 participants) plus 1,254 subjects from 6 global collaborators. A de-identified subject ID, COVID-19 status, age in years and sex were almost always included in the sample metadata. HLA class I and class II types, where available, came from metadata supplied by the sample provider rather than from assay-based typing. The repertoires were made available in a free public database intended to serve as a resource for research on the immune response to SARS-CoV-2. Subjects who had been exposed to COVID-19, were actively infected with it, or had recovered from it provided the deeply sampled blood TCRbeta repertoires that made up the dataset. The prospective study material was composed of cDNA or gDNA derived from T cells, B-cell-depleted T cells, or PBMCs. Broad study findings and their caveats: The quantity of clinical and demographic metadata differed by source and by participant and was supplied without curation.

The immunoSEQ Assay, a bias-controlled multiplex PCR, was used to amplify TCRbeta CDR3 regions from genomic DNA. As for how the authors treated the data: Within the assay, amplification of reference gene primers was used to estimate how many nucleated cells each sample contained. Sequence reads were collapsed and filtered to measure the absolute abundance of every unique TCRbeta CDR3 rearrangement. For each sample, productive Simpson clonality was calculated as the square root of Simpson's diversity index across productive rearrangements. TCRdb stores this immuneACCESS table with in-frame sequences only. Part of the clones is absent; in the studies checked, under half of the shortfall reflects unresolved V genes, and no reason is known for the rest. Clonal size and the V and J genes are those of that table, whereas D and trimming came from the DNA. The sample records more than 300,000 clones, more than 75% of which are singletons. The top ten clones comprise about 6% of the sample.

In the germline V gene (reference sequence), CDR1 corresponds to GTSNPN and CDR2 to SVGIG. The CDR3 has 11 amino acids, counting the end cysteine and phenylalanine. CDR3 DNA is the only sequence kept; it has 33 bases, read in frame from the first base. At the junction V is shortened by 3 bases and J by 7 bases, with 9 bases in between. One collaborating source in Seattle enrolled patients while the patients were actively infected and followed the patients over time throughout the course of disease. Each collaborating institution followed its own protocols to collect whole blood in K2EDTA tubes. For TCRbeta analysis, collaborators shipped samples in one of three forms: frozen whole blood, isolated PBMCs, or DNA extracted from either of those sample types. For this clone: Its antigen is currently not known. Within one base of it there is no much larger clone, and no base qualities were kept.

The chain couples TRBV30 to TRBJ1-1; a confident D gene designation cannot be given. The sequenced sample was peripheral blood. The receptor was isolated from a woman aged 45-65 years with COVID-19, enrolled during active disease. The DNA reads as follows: TGTGCCTGGAGCCGCAGACTTGAAGCTTTCTTT. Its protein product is CAWSRRLEAFF.